The 9 T cell receptor beta chains below come from one sample, sequenced in a study of T cell responses to AZD1222 COVID-19 vaccine. Only in-frame clones appear in the TCRdb table, and some are missing; sequencing was by immunoSEQ multiplex PCR. This sample has 150,000 or so clones; around 92% occur once, and the top ten carry 2.3%. The sample consisted of peripheral blood, taken on day 0 of AZD1222 vaccination. Every receptor here comes from an adult in good health.

V usage is TRBV25-1 and J usage is TRBJ2-5; 11 nucleotides agree with TRBD2. The CDR3 length is 13 residues. V was clipped by 11 bases and J by 3 bases; unmatched bases: 5. Per the germline V gene, CDR1 is MGHDK and CDR2 is SYGVNS. The CDR3 region is CASQLAGEETQYF. The CDR3 DNA reads as TGTGCCTCCCAACTAGCGGGAGAAGAGACCCAGTACTTC.

This sequence joins TRBV7-9 and TRBJ1-2, with D hard to call. The CDR3 has 11 residues. Germline V gene data show CDR1 as SEHNR and CDR2 as FQNEAQ (reference sequence). The ends were cut back, 11 bases at V and 0 bases at J, with 7 bases in the middle. Here the CDR3 reads CALSANYGYTF. For the CDR3, the DNA is TGTGCCCTCTCCGCTAACTATGGCTACACCTTC.

This clone was counted a few times. This sequence joins TRBV29-1 and TRBJ1-1, with D perhaps TRBD1 (6 bases). CDR1 SQVTM and CDR2 ANQGSEA come from the germline V gene. This CDR3 region has 13 residues. Deletions cut 4 bases from V and 1 base from J, with 10 bases between. CDR3 protein: CSVGQGSNTEAFF. The CDR3 nucleotides are TGCAGCGTTGGTCAGGGGTCGAACACTGAAGCTTTCTTT. Full variable domain (missing parts from reference TRBV29-1 and TRBJ1-1): SAVISQKPSRDICQRGTSLTIQCQVDSQVTMMFWYRQQPGQSLTLIATANQGSEATYESGFVIDKFPISRPNLTFSTLTVSNMSPEDSSIYLCSVGQGSNTEAFFGQGTRLTVV.

The CDR3 loop is CASGQGVNEKLFF. The DNA for the CDR3 is TGTGCCAGCGGACAGGGGGTAAATGAAAAACTGTTTTTT. V is TRBV19 and J is TRBJ1-4; 10 bases map to TRBD1. The V and J ends lost 9 bases and 5 bases, in that order; junction bases with no gene match: 3. Germline V gives CDR1 LNHDA, CDR2 SQIVND (reference sequence). The CDR3 runs to 13 residues.

This clone was counted a few times. The CDR3 DNA follows: TGTGCCAGCAGCCAAGGACAGGGGGTTAATGAAAAACTGTTTTTT. It codes for CASSQGQGVNEKLFF. The chain links TRBV4-2 to TRBJ1-4; 9 bases are shared with TRBD1. The V gene end was trimmed by 1 base and the J gene end by 4 bases; junction bases not matched to a gene: 1. The CDR3 consists of 15 residues. The germline V gene has CDR1 LGHNA and CDR2 YNFKEQ.

The chain combines TRBV15 with TRBJ2-3, with D possibly matching TRBD1 (5 bases). The CDR3 runs 19 residues. V was cut by 1 base and J by 0 bases, with 20 bases left in between. Germline loops: CDR1 LNHNV, CDR2 YYDKDF (reference sequence). The DNA for the CDR3 is TGTGCCACCAGCAGAGCGGCGACAGAATTCAAACTTAGCACAGATACGCAGTATTTT. Protein: CATSRAATEFKLSTDTQYF.

This chain joins TRBV5-4 and TRBJ2-3; no clear D gene. The V end was cut by 2 bases, the J end by 2 bases, with 9 bases between. This CDR3 contains 14 residues. The germline gives CDR1 SGHNT, CDR2 YYREEE (reference sequence). The CDR3 loop is CASSFTMSTDTQYF. The CDR3 DNA reads as TGTGCCAGCAGCTTCACTATGTCCACAGATACGCAGTATTTT.

This chain links TRBV9 with TRBJ1-4; 10 bases are a match to TRBD1. CDR1 is SGDLS and CDR2 is YYNGEE in the germline V gene. This CDR3 spans 17 amino acids. V was pared by 0 bases and J by 4 bases, with 6 bases of the junction left unmatched. CDR3 loop: CASSVGIRDRGNEKLFF. The CDR3 bases are TGTGCCAGCAGCGTAGGTATCCGGGACAGGGGTAATGAAAAACTGTTTTTT.

The J gene is TRBJ2-3, the V gene TRBV7-3; possible D gene TRBD2, 5 bases. Germline lookup yields CDR1 SGHTA and CDR2 FQGTGA. V was clipped by 0 bases and J by 0 bases, with 13 bases between them. This CDR3 spans 17 amino acids. The CDR3 here is CASSLTARGISTDTQYF. CDR3 sequence (DNA): TGTGCCAGCAGCTTAACAGCCCGAGGGATTAGCACAGATACGCAGTATTTT.